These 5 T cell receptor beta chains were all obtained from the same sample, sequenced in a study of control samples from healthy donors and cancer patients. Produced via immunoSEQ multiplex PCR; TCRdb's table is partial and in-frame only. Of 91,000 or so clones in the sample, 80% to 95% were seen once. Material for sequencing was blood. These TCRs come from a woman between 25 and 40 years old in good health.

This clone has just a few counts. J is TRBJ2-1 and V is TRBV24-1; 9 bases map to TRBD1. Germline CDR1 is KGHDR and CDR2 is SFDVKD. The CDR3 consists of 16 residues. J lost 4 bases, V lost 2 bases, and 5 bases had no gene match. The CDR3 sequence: CATSDSGQGSYNEQFF. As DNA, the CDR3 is TGTGCCACCAGTGATTCGGGACAGGGTTCTTACAATGAGCAGTTCTTC.

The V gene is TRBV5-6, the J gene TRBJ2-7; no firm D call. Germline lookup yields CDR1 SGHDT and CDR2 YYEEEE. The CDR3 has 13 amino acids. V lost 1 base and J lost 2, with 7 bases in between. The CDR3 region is CASSLSPPYEQYF. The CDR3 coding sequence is TGTGCCAGCAGCTTGTCCCCTCCCTACGAGCAGTACTTC.

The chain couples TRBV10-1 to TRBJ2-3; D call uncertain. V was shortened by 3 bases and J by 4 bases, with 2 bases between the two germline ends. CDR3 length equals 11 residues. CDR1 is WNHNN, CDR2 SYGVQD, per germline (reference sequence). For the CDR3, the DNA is TGCGCCAGCAGTGATCCAGATACGCAGTATTTT. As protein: CASSDPDTQYF.

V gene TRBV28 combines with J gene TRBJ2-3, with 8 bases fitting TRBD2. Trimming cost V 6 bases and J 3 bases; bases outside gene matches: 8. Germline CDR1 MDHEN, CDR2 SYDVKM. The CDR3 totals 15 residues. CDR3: CASSPRPGGTDTQYF. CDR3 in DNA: TGTGCCAGCAGCCCACGACCGGGGGGGACAGATACGCAGTATTTT.

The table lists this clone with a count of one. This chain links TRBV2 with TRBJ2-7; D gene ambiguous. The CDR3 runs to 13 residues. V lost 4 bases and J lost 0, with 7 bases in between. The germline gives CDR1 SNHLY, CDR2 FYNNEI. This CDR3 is CASSGVGSYEQYF. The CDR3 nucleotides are TGTGCCAGCAGTGGGGTTGGCTCCTACGAGCAGTACTTC. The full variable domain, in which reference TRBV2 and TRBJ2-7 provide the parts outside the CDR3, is EPEVTQTPSHQVTQMGQEVILRCVPISNHLYFYWYRQILGQKVEFLVSFYNNEISEKSEIFDDQFSVERPDGSNFTLKIRSTKLEDSAMYFCASSGVGSYEQYFGPGTRLTVT.